These T cell receptor beta chains were read from a single sample in a study of metastatic and nonmetastatic thyroid tumors. TCRdb re-called the PCR reads with MiXCR. The repertoire consists of about 32,000 clones, with 15% to 20% occurring once and the leading ten covering 8%. Sequenced input: blood. The receptors stem from a female donor with papillary thyroid cancer or a benign thyroid nodule (not recorded which). Some clones in this sample may be carry-over from other donors' samples. CDR3s include the opening cysteine and the closing phenylalanine or tryptophan. D genes are given only for firm matches. Only some rows state a clone size, as once, few, many or a class for expanded clones.

length | J | D | size | V | DNA | CDR3
13 | TRBJ2-7 | - | many | TRBV20-1 | TGCAGTGCCCTCGGCACAGGGATCCACGAGCAGTACTTC | CSALGTGIHEQYF
13 | TRBJ1-1 | - | few | TRBV5-1 | TGCGCCAGCCAGGATGGGGCAGGACAAGAAGCTTTCTTT | CASQDGAGQEAFF
13 | TRBJ1-3 | - | - | TRBV20-1 | TGCAGTGCTAGACCGGGGCTTGGAAACACCCTAGATTTT | CSARPGLGNTLDF
15 | TRBJ2-2 | TRBD2 | many | TRBV19 | TGTGCCAGTAGTACTAGCGGGGGGGATACCGGGGAGCTGTTTTTT | CASSTSGGDTGELFF
14 | TRBJ1-5 | TRBD1 | many | TRBV27 | TGTGCCAGCAGACAGGGGTCCAACAACCAGCCCCAGCATTTT | CASRQGSNNQPQHF
15 | TRBJ1-5 | - | many | TRBV3-1 | TGTGCCAGCAGCCAAGGAATCAATAGTGGGCAGCCCCAGCATTTT | CASSQGINSGQPQHF
17 | TRBJ2-1 | TRBD2 | many | TRBV7-9 | TGTGCCAGCAGCTTAGTCGTGGGGGGGGTATCCTACAATGAGCAGTTCTTC | CASSLVVGGVSYNEQFF
14 | TRBJ2-7 | - | many | TRBV10-3 | TGTGCCATCAGTCGGGATTCTAGCTCCTACGAGCAGTACTTC | CAISRDSSSYEQYF
12 | TRBJ2-7 | - | once | TRBV5-1 | TGCGCCAGCAGCTTAACACACTACGAGCAGTACTTC | CASSLTHYEQYF
13 | TRBJ1-6 | - | - | TRBV5-1 | TGCGCCAGCAGCTTGACACTTAATTCACCCCTCCACTTT | CASSLTLNSPLHF
15 | TRBJ2-2 | - | medium-sized | TRBV7-2 | TGTGCCAGCAGCTTAGCACCCTGGGGCACCGGGGAGCTGTTTTTT | CASSLAPWGTGELFF
16 | TRBJ1-1 | - | - | TRBV18 | TGCGCCAGCTCACCACCCTCTCAGGGGTCGAACACTGAAGCTTTCTTT | CASSPPSQGSNTEAFF
15 | TRBJ1-1 | TRBD1 | many | TRBV28 | TGTGCCAGCAGTTTAATCGGGACAGTAAACACTGAAGCTTTCTTT | CASSLIGTVNTEAFF
14 | TRBJ2-1 | - | - | TRBV6-1 | TGTGCCAGCAAGGTCCGGAACAGCAACAATGAGCAGTTCTTC | CASKVRNSNNEQFF
14 | TRBJ2-7 | - | many | TRBV6-1 | TGTGCCAGCAGTCGTAAGGACACACCCTACGAGCAGTACTTC | CASSRKDTPYEQYF
13 | TRBJ2-7 | - | few | TRBV6-1 | TGTGCCAGCGAGGCTAGCGAGGTCTACGAGCAGTACTTC | CASEASEVYEQYF
15 | TRBJ2-1 | - | many | TRBV19 | TGTGCCAGTAGTATGCAGGGTACGTCCTACAATGAGCAGTTCTTC | CASSMQGTSYNEQFF
16 | TRBJ2-7 | TRBD2 | few | TRBV6-1 | TGTGCCAGCAGTGCAATCGCCGGGACTAGCCCTTCGGAGCAGTACTTC | CASSAIAGTSPSEQYF
17 | TRBJ1-5 | TRBD1 | - | TRBV4-1 | TGCGCCAGCAGCCAAGATCTAGTGACAGGGGGCCCTCAGCCCCAGCATTTT | CASSQDLVTGGPQPQHF
11 | TRBJ1-2 | - | many | TRBV20-1 | TGCAGTGCTCCCGGGTCCTCTGGCTACACCTTC | CSAPGSSGYTF
12 | TRBJ2-2 | - | few | TRBV19 | TGTGCCAGTACAGAGAACACCGGGGAGCTGTTTTTT | CASTENTGELFF
15 | TRBJ2-1 | - | many | TRBV11-2 | TGTGCCAGCAGCCCAGGAACAGGGACCTACAATGAGCAGTTCTTC | CASSPGTGTYNEQFF
17 | TRBJ2-6 | TRBD1 | - | TRBV19 | TGTGCCAGTAGTTGGGGTGCACAGGGGACTGGGGCCAACGTCCTGACTTTC | CASSWGAQGTGANVLTF
13 | TRBJ2-5 | - | many | TRBV12-3/TRBV12-4 | TGTGCCAGCAGTTTCTCCATGGGAGAGACCCAGTACTTC | CASSFSMGETQYF
13 | TRBJ1-1 | - | - | TRBV7-9 | TGTGCCAGCAGCTTTAACCAGGGGACTGAAGCTTTCTTT | CASSFNQGTEAFF
16 | TRBJ2-3 | TRBD2 | medium-sized | TRBV6-4 | TGTGCCAGCAGTGACTCCAGCGGGGGGGCCACAGATACGCAGTATTTT | CASSDSSGGATDTQYF
15 | TRBJ1-4 | - | - | TRBV6-5 | TGTGCCAGCACTTCTCCTAGGTCAGGGGCTGATAAACTGTTTTTT | CASTSPRSGADKLFF
16 | TRBJ2-1 | - | few | TRBV30 | TGTGCCTGGAGTGTACAGAGAGGAGGGCGGTACAATGAGCAGTTCTTC | CAWSVQRGGRYNEQFF
16 | TRBJ2-3 | - | once | TRBV5-1 | TGCGCCAGCAGCTTGGCCCCGGGGCCTAGCACAGATACGCAGTATTTT | CASSLAPGPSTDTQYF
17 | TRBJ1-2 | TRBD1 | many | TRBV10-3 | TGTGCCATCAGTGACTTCGGGACAGGCCCCTTGGGCTATGGCTACACCTTC | CAISDFGTGPLGYGYTF
12 | TRBJ2-7 | - | many | TRBV11-2 | TGTGCCAGCAGCTTCGGAGGTCACGAGCAGTACTTC | CASSFGGHEQYF
17 | TRBJ2-1 | TRBD2 | - | TRBV6-2/TRBV6-3 | TGTGCCAGCAGTCCTGGAACCGGGACTAGCGGGTACAATGAGCAGTTCTTC | CASSPGTGTSGYNEQFF
15 | TRBJ1-2 | - | - | TRBV30 | TGTGCCTGGAGTGTACCCCTCCCCTCTCACTATGGCTACACCTTC | CAWSVPLPSHYGYTF
13 | TRBJ2-3 | - | once | TRBV5-1 | TGCGCCAGCAGCTTCACTTATTCCGATACGCAGTATTTT | CASSFTYSDTQYF
13 | TRBJ1-5 | - | - | TRBV20-1 | TGCAGTGCTAGTACAGGGTATGGTCAGGCCCAGCAATTT | CSASTGYGQAQQF
15 | TRBJ2-7 | TRBD2 | many | TRBV5-1 | TGCGCCAGCAGACGGACTAGCGGGGGGTCCTACGAGCAGTACTTC | CASRRTSGGSYEQYF
16 | TRBJ2-2 | - | many | TRBV15 | TGTGCCACCAGCAGAGTTGGGGGGGCAAAAACCGGGGAGCTGTTTTTT | CATSRVGGAKTGELFF
16 | TRBJ2-1 | - | many | TRBV24-1 | TGTGCCACCAGTGATTTAGGAAATGGGGACTACAATGAGCAGTTCTTC | CATSDLGNGDYNEQFF
15 | TRBJ1-1 | TRBD1 | - | TRBV7-3 | TGTGCCAGCAGCCAAACGGGACAGCTGAACACTGAAGCTTTCTTT | CASSQTGQLNTEAFF
14 | TRBJ1-1 | TRBD1 | many | TRBV20-1 | TGCAGTGCCCGCCCCGGGACAGGTGATACTGAAGCTTTCTTT | CSARPGTGDTEAFF
13 | TRBJ2-1 | - | - | TRBV4-3 | TGCGCCAGCAGCCAAGACTCAATAGCGGAGCAGTTCTTC | CASSQDSIAEQFF
14 | TRBJ1-6 | TRBD1 | - | TRBV11-2 | TGTGCCAGCAGCTACGGGACAGGGGGTTCACCCCTCCACTTT | CASSYGTGGSPLHF
14 | TRBJ2-2 | - | many | TRBV2 | TGTGCCAGCAGTGAAGTCGGGGGAACCGGGGAGCTGTTTTTT | CASSEVGGTGELFF
14 | TRBJ2-5 | TRBD2 | many | TRBV5-1 | TGCGCCAGCAGCTTGAGCGGGGGCTGGGAGACCCAGTACTTC | CASSLSGGWETQYF
13 | TRBJ2-6 | - | many | TRBV27 | TGTGCCAGCAGTTTGTCTGGGGCCAACGTCCTGACTTTC | CASSLSGANVLTF
18 | TRBJ2-2 | TRBD2 | - | TRBV24-1 | TGTGCCACCAGTGATCCCGAAGCGGGAGGGCTGATTACCGGGGAGCTGTTTTTT | CATSDPEAGGLITGELFF
12 | TRBJ2-7 | TRBD2 | - | TRBV6-1 | TGTGACAGCAGGACTAGCGGCTACGAGCAGTCCTTC | CDSRTSGYEQSF
12 | TRBJ2-7 | - | many | TRBV5-1 | TGCGCCAGCAGCCCTCCCGGGTCGGGGCAGTACTTC | CASSPPGSGQYF
14 | TRBJ2-2 | - | many | TRBV14 | TGTGCCAGCAGCCAAGATTTGGGCACCGGGGAGCTGTTTTTT | CASSQDLGTGELFF
14 | TRBJ2-3 | - | many | TRBV2 | TGTGCCAGCAGTGATGGTAGACGCACAGATACGCAGTATTTT | CASSDGRRTDTQYF
15 | TRBJ2-7 | TRBD2 | - | TRBV5-1 | TGCGCCAGCAGCTCCGGACTAGCGGGAGCCCGCGAGCAGTACTTC | CASSSGLAGAREQYF
15 | TRBJ1-2 | TRBD1 | many | TRBV6-1 | TGTGCCAGCAGTTCTTCTCCGTTAGGGGGCCTGGGCTACACCTTC | CASSSSPLGGLGYTF
15 | TRBJ1-6 | - | few | TRBV6-2/TRBV6-3 | TGTGCCAGCACAAGGTTAAGCTCCTATAATTCACCCCTCCACTTT | CASTRLSSYNSPLHF
13 | TRBJ1-4 | - | many | TRBV7-2 | TGTGCCAGCAGCCTAGGGGGGGGAAGGAAACTGTTTTTT | CASSLGGGRKLFF
13 | TRBJ2-5 | - | many | TRBV11-1 | TGTGCCAGCAGCTTAGGAGGGGTAGAGACCCAGTACTTC | CASSLGGVETQYF